A selection of T cell receptor beta chains follows, all from one sample in a study of blood T cell repertoires in COVID-19. Profiling relied on immunoSEQ multiplex PCR, and the TCRdb table lists in-frame clones only, not all of them. The sample lists over 600,000 clones; around 90% were seen once. The material sequenced was peripheral blood. The receptors originated from a woman aged 18-29 years with acute or convalescent COVID-19. Each CDR3 is given with its conserved first and last residue. The D gene is left open where the match is weak. For some rows the clone size is stated as once, few or many, or as a class when expanded; others skip it.

TRBV10-3	.	TRBJ1-1	.	CAISEPTGSGTEAFF	TGTGCCATCAGTGAGCCTACAGGGTCAGGCACTGAAGCTTTCTTT
TRBV29-1	.	TRBJ1-2	.	CSVEDQGTDYGYTF	TGCAGCGTTGAAGATCAAGGGACTGACTATGGCTACACCTTC
TRBV4-2	TRBD1	TRBJ1-1	.	CASSQGQGDTEAFF	TGTGCCAGCAGCCAAGGACAGGGGGACACTGAAGCTTTCTTT
TRBV10-3	TRBD1	TRBJ2-7	once	CAISDLSGTGYEQYF	TGTGCCATCAGTGACCTATCCGGGACAGGCTACGAGCAGTACTTC
TRBV9	.	TRBJ1-2	.	CASSTRQTKYYGYTF	TGTGCCAGCAGCACCCGACAGACAAAGTACTATGGCTACACCTTC
TRBV11-2	TRBD1	TRBJ2-2	.	CASSSGTGGIEELFF	TGTGCCAGCAGCTCCGGGACAGGGGGCATAGAGGAGCTGTTTTTT
TRBV2	.	TRBJ1-2	.	CASNEGKHGYTF	TGTGCCAGCAACGAGGGAAAACATGGCTACACCTTC
TRBV6-1	.	TRBJ1-2	.	CASSELGSNYGYTF	TGTGCCAGCAGTGAACTGGGGAGTAACTATGGCTACACCTTC
TRBV5-1	.	TRBJ2-7	.	CASSADSLYEQYF	TGCGCCAGCAGCGCGGACAGCCTCTACGAGCAGTACTTC
TRBV19	TRBD1	TRBJ1-2	.	CASSDPGQGGYGYTF	TGTGCCAGTAGTGACCCGGGACAGGGGGGCTATGGCTACACCTTC
TRBV5-1	.	TRBJ1-2	.	CASSPPRDWLPVQENYGYTF	TGCGCCAGCAGTCCCCCCAGGGATTGGCTGCCTGTTCAAGAAAACTATGGCTACACCTTC
TRBV2	.	TRBJ1-4	.	CASSEQGEKLFF	TGTGCCAGCAGTGAACAGGGCGAAAAACTGTTTTTT
TRBV10-1	TRBD1	TRBJ1-4	.	CASRRQGGEKLFF	TGCGCCAGCAGGAGACAGGGCGGTGAAAAACTGTTTTTT
TRBV19	TRBD1	TRBJ1-2	.	CASSIGGTGGYGYTF	TGTGCCAGTAGTATAGGCGGGACAGGGGGCTATGGCTACACCTTC
TRBV7-8	TRBD1	TRBJ1-1	.	CASSLVQGQNTEAFF	TGTGCCAGCAGCTTAGTACAGGGGCAGAACACTGAAGCTTTCTTT
TRBV10-3	.	TRBJ2-3	.	CAISEHLQLNTDTQYF	TGTGCCATCAGTGAGCATCTCCAGTTAAACACAGATACGCAGTATTTT
TRBV11-2	.	TRBJ2-3	.	CASSIAGGAYTDTQYF	TGTGCCAGCAGCATCGCTGGGGGGGCCTACACAGATACGCAGTATTTT
TRBV11-2	TRBD2	TRBJ2-1	.	CASSPLAGGLDEQFF	TGTGCCAGCAGCCCACTAGCGGGGGGGCTGGATGAGCAGTTCTTC
TRBV6-5	.	TRBJ1-1	.	CASSYSDSPMNTEAFF	TGTGCCAGCAGTTACTCGGACAGCCCCATGAACACTGAAGCTTTCTTT
TRBV21-1	.	TRBJ1-5	.	CASSNPLKGGNQPQHF	TGTGCCAGCAGCAATCCCTTAAAAGGGGGCAATCAGCCCCAGCATTTT
TRBV6-2/TRBV6-3	.	TRBJ1-5	.	CASSYLGAGDSNQPQHF	TGTGCCAGCAGTTACCTAGGGGCAGGGGATAGCAATCAGCCCCAGCATTTT
TRBV4-3	TRBD1	TRBJ2-1	.	CASSLEPGQGDHNEQFF	TGCGCCAGCAGCCTGGAACCGGGACAGGGGGACCACAATGAGCAGTTCTTC
TRBV10-3	TRBD2	TRBJ2-5	.	CATALGGEGTQYF	TGTGCCACAGCCCTGGGGGGGGAGGGGACCCAGTACTTC
TRBV19	.	TRBJ1-1	.	CASSPLGGTEAFF	TGTGCCAGTAGTCCGCTCGGGGGCACTGAAGCTTTCTTT
TRBV7-2	TRBD2	TRBJ2-7	.	CASSYLAGRYEQYF	TGTGCCAGCAGCTATCTAGCGGGGCGCTACGAGCAGTACTTC
TRBV11-3	TRBD2	TRBJ2-7	.	CASSLVAGGPSEQYF	TGTGCCAGCAGCTTAGTAGCGGGGGGGCCGAGCGAGCAGTACTTC
TRBV30	.	TRBJ2-2	.	CAWSVQLLSGELFF	TGTGCCTGGAGTGTACAATTGTTGTCCGGGGAGCTGTTTTTT
TRBV7-9	TRBD1	TRBJ1-2	.	CASSRGTGAQNYGYTF	TGTGCCAGCAGCCGCGGGACAGGGGCCCAAAACTATGGCTACACCTTC
TRBV6-2/TRBV6-3	TRBD1	TRBJ2-3	.	CASSYEGGQVTDTQYF	TGTGCCAGCAGTTACGAGGGGGGACAGGTCACAGATACGCAGTATTTT
TRBV6-5	TRBD1	TRBJ1-4	.	CASITGGAREKLFF	TGTGCCAGCATCACAGGGGGAGCGAGGGAAAAACTGTTTTTT
TRBV27	.	TRBJ1-6	once	CASSPRTFREHPLHF	TGTGCCAGCAGTCCGAGGACCTTTCGGGAGCACCCCCTCCACTTT